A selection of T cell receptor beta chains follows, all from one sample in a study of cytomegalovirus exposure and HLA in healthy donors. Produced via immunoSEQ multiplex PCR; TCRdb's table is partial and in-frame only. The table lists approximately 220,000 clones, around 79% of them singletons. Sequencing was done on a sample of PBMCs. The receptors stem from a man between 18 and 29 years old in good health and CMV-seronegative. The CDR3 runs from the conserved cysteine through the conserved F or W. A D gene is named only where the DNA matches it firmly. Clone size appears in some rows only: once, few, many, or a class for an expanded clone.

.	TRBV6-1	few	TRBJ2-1	CASSNRGLVSQFF	TGTGCCAGCAGCAACAGGGGACTAGTCTCGCAGTTCTTC
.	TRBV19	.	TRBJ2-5	CASSIGVGETQYF	TGTGCCAGTAGTATCGGGGTCGGAGAGACCCAGTACTTC
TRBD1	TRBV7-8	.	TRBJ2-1	CASSLRQGKDNEQFF	TGTGCCAGCAGTCTTCGACAGGGTAAGGACAATGAGCAGTTCTTC
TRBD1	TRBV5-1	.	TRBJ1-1	CASSRRQGQSPNTEAFF	TGCGCCAGCAGCAGAAGACAGGGCCAGAGTCCGAACACTGAAGCTTTCTTT
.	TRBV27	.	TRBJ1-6	CASSLSRVGNSPLHF	TGTGCCAGCAGTTTATCCAGGGTGGGGAATTCACCCCTCCACTTT
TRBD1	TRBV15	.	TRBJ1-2	CATSRAGTGGIYGYTF	TGTGCCACCAGCAGAGCTGGGACAGGGGGCATCTATGGCTACACCTTC
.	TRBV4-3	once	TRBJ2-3	CASSSGTVITDTQYF	TGCGCCAGCAGCTCCGGGACTGTGATCACAGATACGCAGTATTTT
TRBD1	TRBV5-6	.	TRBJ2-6	CASSLGTGSSGANVLTF	TGTGCCAGCAGCTTGGGGACAGGGAGCTCTGGGGCCAACGTCCTGACTTTC
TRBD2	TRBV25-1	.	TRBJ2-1	CASSEFRLAGGNEQFF	TGTGCCAGCAGTGAATTCCGACTAGCGGGAGGCAATGAGCAGTTCTTC
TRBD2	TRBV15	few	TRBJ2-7	CATSRDSTSGKSYEQYF	TGTGCCACCAGCAGAGATAGCACTAGCGGGAAATCCTACGAGCAGTACTTC
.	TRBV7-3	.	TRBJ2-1	CASSLGITSLHYNEQFF	TGTGCCAGCAGCTTAGGAATAACTAGCCTCCACTACAATGAGCAGTTCTTC
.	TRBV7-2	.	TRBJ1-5	CASSIAVNQPQHF	TGTGCCAGCAGCATCGCGGTAAATCAGCCCCAGCATTTT
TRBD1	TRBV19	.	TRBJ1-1	CASSIFSGGETEAFF	TGTGCCAGTAGTATTTTCTCAGGGGGCGAAACTGAAGCTTTCTTT
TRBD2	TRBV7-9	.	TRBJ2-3	CASSNSGGSTDTQYF	TGTGCCAGCAGCAACAGCGGGGGTAGCACAGATACGCAGTATTTT
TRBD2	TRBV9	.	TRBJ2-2	CASSPRSGIDTGELFF	TGTGCCAGCAGCCCCCGTAGCGGGATCGACACCGGGGAGCTGTTTTTT
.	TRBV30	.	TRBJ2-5	CAWTVRWMTENQETQYF	TGTGCCTGGACCGTACGTTGGATGACAGAAAACCAAGAGACCCAGTACTTC
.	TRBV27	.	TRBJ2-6	CASSFTQGFPSGANVLTF	TGTGCCAGCAGCTTCACTCAGGGGTTCCCCTCTGGGGCCAACGTCCTGACTTTC
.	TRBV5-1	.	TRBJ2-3	CASSLTEGRDTQYF	TGCGCCAGCAGCTTGACTGAGGGTAGGGATACGCAGTATTTT
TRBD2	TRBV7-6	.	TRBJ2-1	CASSLFSDSGRYAYNEQFF	TGTGCCAGCAGCTTATTCTCGGATAGCGGGAGATACGCCTACAATGAGCAGTTCTTC
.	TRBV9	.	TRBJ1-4	CASSVGGGVFEKLFF	TGTGCCAGCAGCGTAGGGGGGGGCGTTTTTGAAAAACTGTTTTTT
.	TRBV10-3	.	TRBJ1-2	CAGGHANYGYTF	TGTGCCGGGGGACATGCTAACTATGGCTACACCTTC
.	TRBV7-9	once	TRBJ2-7	CASTSGGYYEQYF	TGTGCCAGCACCTCTGGGGGGTACTACGAGCAGTACTTC
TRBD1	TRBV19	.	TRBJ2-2	CASTSSDRGDSGELFF	TGTGCCAGTACCTCCTCGGACAGGGGTGATTCCGGGGAGCTGTTTTTT
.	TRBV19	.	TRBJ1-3	CASRRNSGNTIYF	TGTGCCAGTAGGCGGAACTCTGGAAACACCATATATTTT
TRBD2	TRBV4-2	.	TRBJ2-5	CASSQRLAGNQETQYF	TGTGCCAGCAGCCAACGACTAGCGGGGAACCAAGAGACCCAGTACTTC
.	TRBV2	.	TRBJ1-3	CASSVGPGDTIYF	TGTGCCAGCAGTGTCGGCCCAGGGGACACCATATATTTT
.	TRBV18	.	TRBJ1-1	CASSPEGLEAFF	TGTGCCAGCTCACCCGAGGGCCTGGAAGCTTTCTTT
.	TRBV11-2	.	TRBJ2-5	CASSFFTGSGETQYF	TGTGCCAGCAGCTTTTTTACCGGGTCGGGAGAGACCCAGTACTTC